This T cell receptor (beta chain) was sequenced in a study of blood T cell repertoires in COVID-19. Study-wide background: The United States, Italy and Spain were the sources of the acute and convalescent COVID-19 samples. From T cells, B-cell-depleted T cells, or PBMCs came the material, which was cDNA or gDNA.

Per the authors' pipeline: Reference gene primer amplification gave estimated nucleated cell counts. Assay used: immunoSEQ multiplex PCR; TCRdb lists only in-frame clones, some missing. V, J and clone size derive from that table, while D and trimming were established from the DNA sequence. The table has 400,000 to 500,000 clones, roughly 90% seen once. Trimming removed 4 bases at V and 6 bases at J, with 13 bases between. Germline assignment: CDR1 SNHLY and CDR2 FYNNEI. This CDR3 spans 14 amino acids. The sample was peripheral blood. The chain combines TRBV2 with TRBJ1-5, with D maybe TRBD1 (5 bases). This receptor was identified in a woman aged 25 to 39 with active or convalescent COVID-19. CDR3 in amino acids: CASSVQGGTQPQHF. In DNA, the CDR3 is TGTGCCAGCAGTGTCCAGGGAGGGACTCAGCCCCAGCATTTT.